These 9 T cell receptor beta chains came from one sample sequenced in a study of blood T cell repertoires in COVID-19. Clones were read by immunoSEQ multiplex PCR, and TCRdb kept only the in-frame ones, dropping some. This table holds around 150,000 clones, around 74% found once. The specimen was peripheral blood. Receptors were obtained from a woman of 80 years or more with acute or convalescent COVID-19.

The rearrangement uses TRBV5-1 and TRBJ2-5; 9 nucleotides align to TRBD2. The CDR3 sequence is 15 residues long. Germline V gene lookup returns CDR1 SGHRS and CDR2 YFSETQ. J lost 2 bases, V lost 0 bases, and 2 bases had no gene match. The CDR3 is CASSLDLAGQETQYF. Written as DNA, the CDR3 is TGCGCCAGCAGCTTGGACCTAGCGGGGCAAGAGACCCAGTACTTC.

V usage is TRBV21-1 and J usage is TRBJ1-2; the table assigns TRBD1, which was not confirmed against the DNA. TRBV21-1 is termed a pseudogene. CDR3 size: 11 residues. In DNA, the CDR3 is TGTGCCAGCAGCAACAGGGTGGGCTACACCTTC. It codes for CASSNRVGYTF.

V gene TRBV30 combines with J gene TRBJ2-7, with 8 nucleotides matching TRBD2. This CDR3 contains 17 residues. Per germline, CDR1 GTSNPN and CDR2 SVGIG (reference sequence). The junction had 11 bases not matched to a gene; V was cut back by 1 base and J by 0 bases. In DNA form, the CDR3 reads TGTGCCTGGAGTGCCCGGACTAGCCTATACTCCTCCTACGAGCAGTACTTC. Translating it yields CAWSARTSLYSSYEQYF. Based on the CDR3 plus reference TRBV30 and TRBJ2-7, the full variable domain is SQTIHQWPATLVQPVGSPLSLECTVEGTSNPNLYWYRQAAGRGLQLLFYSVGIGQISSEVPQNLSASRPQDRQFILSSKKLLLSDSGFYLCAWSARTSLYSSYEQYFGPGTRLTVT.

This rearrangement joins TRBV7-2 to TRBJ2-2, with TRBD1 matching 9 bases. The CDR3 contains 17 residues. V was pared by 0 bases and J by 2 bases, with 4 bases of the junction left unmatched. CDR1 and CDR2 (germline): SGHTA, FQGNSA. The CDR3, as DNA: TGTGCCAGCAGCTTAGCGAGGGACAGGGTAAACACCGGGGAGCTGTTTTTT. Residues: CASSLARDRVNTGELFF.

The chain recombines TRBV19 with TRBJ2-1, with 8 bases that match TRBD2. Germline CDR1 LNHDA, CDR2 SQIVND (reference sequence). The ends lost 5 bases at V and 5 bases at J; junction bases unmatched: 14. The CDR3 length is 17 residues. The CDR3 region has the DNA TGTGCCAGTAGTCCTCCCGATTATAGCGGGAATCACAATGAGCAGTTCTTC. As protein: CASSPPDYSGNHNEQFF.

The chain combines TRBV6-5 with TRBJ2-7; no definite D call. Trimming left V 10 bases short and J 4 bases short, with 14 bases between. Germline values: CDR1 MNHEY, CDR2 SVGAGI. CDR3 length equals 12 residues. Here the CDR3 reads CATTPYLYEQYF. The DNA of the CDR3 is TGTGCCACCACACCATATCTTTACGAGCAGTACTTC.

This clone was seen a handful of times. V and J are TRBV6-9 and TRBJ1-6, with a possible D match to TRBD1 (5 bases). Germline V gives CDR1 MNHGY, CDR2 SVAAGI. V lost 2 bases and J 5 bases, leaving 19 bases between the germline ends. The CDR3 extends over 18 amino acids. The CDR3 spells CASSYAKLGEYNNSPLHF. The CDR3 DNA reads as TGTGCCAGCAGTTATGCCAAGTTAGGGGAATATAATAATTCACCCCTCCACTTT.

This clone appeared once. The chain combines TRBV7-2 with TRBJ1-4, with a possible D match to TRBD1 (6 bases). V lost 5 bases to trimming and J lost 6 bases, with 13 bases between them. From germline, CDR1 is SGHTA and CDR2 FQGNSA. The CDR3 sequence is 14 residues long. The CDR3 loop reads CASSLNRADEKLFF. The DNA for the CDR3 is TGTGCCAGCAGCCTGAACAGGGCCGATGAAAAACTGTTTTTT. The full variable domain, its missing parts supplied by reference TRBV7-2 and TRBJ1-4, is GAGVSQSPSNKVTEKGKDVELRCDPISGHTALYWYRQSLGQGLEFLIYFQGNSAPDKSGLPSDRFSAERTGGSVSTLTIQRTQQEDSAVYLCASSLNRADEKLFFGSGTQLSVL.

The rearrangement joins TRBV18 to TRBJ1-1; D unclear. V shed 2 bases and J shed 3 bases, with 16 bases lying between them. Germline V gene lookup returns CDR1 KGHSH and CDR2 LQKENI. This CDR3 has 16 amino acids. CDR3 in DNA: TGTGCCAGCTCACCATCATTTTCGCAGGCGCACACTGAAGCTTTCTTT. Protein: CASSPSFSQAHTEAFF.